This T cell receptor (beta chain) appears in the sequencing data of a study of cytomegalovirus exposure and HLA in healthy donors. The CDR3 extends over 15 amino acids. The trim removed 4 bases at V and 6 bases at J, leaving 8 bases unmatched. Germline CDR1 is SGDLS and CDR2 is YYNGEE. Primers included in the PCR were 60 Vbeta and 13 Jbeta primers. Data came from immunoSEQ multiplex PCR; TCRdb stores just in-frame clones and leaves some out. Among under 150,000 clones listed, around 85% were seen once. The rearrangement uses TRBV9 and TRBJ1-4, with TRBD1 identical over 8 bases. This sequence was found in a boy aged 5 to 17 in good health and CMV-seronegative. The sample consisted of PBMCs. The CDR3 region has the DNA TGTGCCAGCAGCACTCGGACAGGGTTGGATGAAAAACTGTTTTTT. This encodes CASSTRTGLDEKLFF.